This T cell receptor (beta chain) comes out of a study of early T cells in non-severe SARS-CoV-2 infection. Study-wide results and limits: Clonotype matching in VDJdb favored anti-spike CD8 responses and did not capture private and CD4 specificities.

The table lists this clonotype with many counts. What it recognizes is unknown. The CDR3 has 14 residues. Germline CDR1 is SGHRS and CDR2 is YFSETQ. The V and J ends lost 0 bases and 0 bases respectively, with 4 bases between them. TCRdb recomputed calls from the 5' RACE reads with MiXCR, one row per CDR3 protein. Among tens of thousands of distinct CDR3 sequences listed, around 5.6% were seen once. The TCR was taken from an adult who was a healthcare worker with PCR-confirmed SARS-CoV-2 infection or an uninfected control (not recorded which). Material for sequencing was whole blood. The chain links TRBV5-1 to TRBJ1-3, with unresolved D. CDR3 in DNA: TGCGCCAGCAGCTTGGGTGTCTCTGGAAACACCATATATTTT. Amino acid sequence: CASSLGVSGNTIYF.